A single sample is the source of the 4 T cell receptor beta chains below, sequenced in a study of CD8 T cells in Susac syndrome. RNA amounts of roughly 0.45 to 1 ug underwent reverse transcription with random hexamers. MiXCR, run by TCRdb on the immunoSEQ multiplex PCR reads, gives a single entry per CDR3 protein. This table holds 150,000 or so distinct CDR3 sequences, 92% found once. The sequenced sample was CD4+ T cells from PBMCs. Receptors were obtained from a human donor in good health.

The V and J genes are TRBV3-1 and TRBJ2-3; D unclear. The V and J ends lost 5 bases and 2 bases respectively, with 17 bases between them. Germline CDR1 reads LGHDT; CDR2 reads YNNKEL (reference sequence). The CDR3 is 16 residues long. CDR3 sequence reads: CASSNRGTSLTDTQYF. The CDR3 bases are TGTGCCAGCAGCAACCGAGGAACTTCCCTCACAGATACGCAGTATTTT.

The table lists this clonotype with a few counts. In nucleotides, the CDR3 is TGCGCCAGCAGCTTGGTAGCAGGGTCGGAGACCCAGTACTTC. This codes for CASSLVAGSETQYF. V and J are TRBV5-1 and TRBJ2-5, with D possibly being TRBD1 (5 bases). In germline, CDR1 is SGHRS, CDR2 YFSETQ. V lost 0 bases and J lost 5, with 11 bases in between. CDR3 length: 14 residues.

J is TRBJ2-3 and V is TRBV15; D remains unclear. Trimming took 4 bases from V and 4 from J, leaving 9 bases between them. Germline assignment: CDR1 LNHNV and CDR2 YYDKDF (reference sequence). This CDR3 comprises 13 residues. The CDR3 DNA follows: TGTGCCACCAGCATCCCCGTATCAGATACGCAGTATTTT. Encoded protein: CATSIPVSDTQYF.

The chain has TRBV4-3 and TRBJ2-6; D is perhaps TRBD2 (5 bases). Trimming pared 0 bases from V and 0 bases from J, leaving 9 bases between. The CDR3 runs to 17 residues. CDR1 and CDR2 (germline): LGHNA, YSLEER. CDR3 sequence (DNA): TGCGCCAGCAGCCAAGATATTCGGGACTCTGGGGCCAACGTCCTGACTTTC. This codes for CASSQDIRDSGANVLTF.